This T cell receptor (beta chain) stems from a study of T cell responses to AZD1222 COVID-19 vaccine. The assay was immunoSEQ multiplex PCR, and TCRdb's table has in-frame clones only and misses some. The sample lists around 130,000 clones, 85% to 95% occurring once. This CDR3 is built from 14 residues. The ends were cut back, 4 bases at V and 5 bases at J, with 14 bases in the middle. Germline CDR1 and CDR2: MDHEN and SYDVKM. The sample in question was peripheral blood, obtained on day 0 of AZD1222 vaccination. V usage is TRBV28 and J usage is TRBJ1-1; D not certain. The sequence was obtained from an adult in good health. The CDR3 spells CASSSGAIETEAFF. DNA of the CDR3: TGTGCCAGCAGTTCCGGAGCTATAGAGACTGAAGCTTTCTTT.